These T cell receptor beta chains were read from a single sample in a study of a mutant IDH1 vaccine in newly diagnosed glioma. Here immunoSEQ multiplex PCR was the method, and the copy in TCRdb shows in-frame clones only, minus some. The sample holds about 45,000 clones, around 92% seen once. Their antigens are not known. The sequencing used PBMCs, collected from a glioma patient whose treatment included an IDH1 peptide vaccine. The origin of the receptors is a man in his fifties or sixties with glioma. Each CDR3 is given with its conserved first and last residue. Expanded clones get a size class; other rows say once, few or many, or leave the size out.

J gene,V gene,clone size,CDR3 protein
TRBJ2-4,TRBV6-1,.,CASSDRGDITIAKNIQYF
TRBJ2-3,TRBV10-3,.,CAISAPTSSDTQYF
TRBJ2-7,TRBV4-1,.,CASSPPAPSGQGVEQYF
TRBJ1-2,TRBV29-1,.,CSVEDVLRQGDGYTF
TRBJ1-5,TRBV4-1,.,CASSQDSWTVSNQPQHF
TRBJ1-2,TRBV12-5,.,CASGLQGVDEGYTF
TRBJ1-3,TRBV29-1,.,CSVVQNSGNTIYF
TRBJ1-4,TRBV5-1,.,CASSLARGPTNEKLFF
TRBJ2-5,TRBV2,.,CASRRLAGGNAETQYF
TRBJ1-3,TRBV2,once,CARTAGAGNTIYF
TRBJ2-2,TRBV4-1,.,CASSQTTTGELFF
TRBJ2-7,TRBV6-5,.,CASSQGPKTYEQYF
TRBJ1-4,TRBV5-1,once,CASRGGSATNEKLFF
TRBJ2-7,TRBV11-1,.,CASSLAELAGGREQYF
TRBJ1-1,TRBV18,.,CASWGQVNTEAFF
TRBJ2-7,TRBV4-1,.,CASSQDSGVGDEQYF
TRBJ2-7,TRBV10-3,.,CAISGGLPQYF